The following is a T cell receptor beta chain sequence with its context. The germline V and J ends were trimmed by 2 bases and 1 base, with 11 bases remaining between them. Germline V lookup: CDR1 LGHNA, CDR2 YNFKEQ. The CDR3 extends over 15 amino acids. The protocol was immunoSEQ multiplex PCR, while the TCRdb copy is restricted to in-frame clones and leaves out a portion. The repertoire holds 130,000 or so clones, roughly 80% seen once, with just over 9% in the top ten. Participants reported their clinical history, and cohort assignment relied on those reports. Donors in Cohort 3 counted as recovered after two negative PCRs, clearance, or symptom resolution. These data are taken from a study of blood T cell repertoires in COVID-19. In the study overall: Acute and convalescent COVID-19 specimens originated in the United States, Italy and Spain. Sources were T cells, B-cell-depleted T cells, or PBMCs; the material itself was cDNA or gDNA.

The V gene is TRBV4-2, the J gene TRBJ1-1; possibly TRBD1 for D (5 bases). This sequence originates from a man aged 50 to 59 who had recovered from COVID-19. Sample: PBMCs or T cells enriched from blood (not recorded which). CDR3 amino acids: CASSQRATGNTEAFF. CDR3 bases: TGTGCCAGCAGCCAAAGGGCCACAGGGAACACTGAAGCTTTCTTT.